The 18 T cell receptor beta chains reported below all come from one sample, sequenced in a study of blood T cell repertoires in COVID-19. Data came from immunoSEQ multiplex PCR; TCRdb stores just in-frame clones and leaves some out. The sample shows 200,000 or so clones, 75% to 90% of them seen only once. Material for sequencing was peripheral blood. The receptors come from a man in his 60s with acute or convalescent COVID-19.

The chain has TRBV24-1 and TRBJ2-6; 7 bases match TRBD1. This CDR3 has 17 residues. Germline loops: CDR1 KGHDR, CDR2 SFDVKD. V gave up 6 bases and J gave up 0 bases; unmatched junction bases: 7. CDR3 residues: CATSRTGLSSGANVLTF. CDR3 sequence (DNA): TGTGCCACCAGTAGGACAGGCCTGAGCTCTGGGGCCAACGTCCTGACTTTC.

This clone has only one observation. CDR3 residues: CASTRGFGEQFF. CDR3 nucleotide sequence: TGTGCCAGTACCAGGGGCTTCGGCGAGCAGTTCTTC. The chain carries TRBV19 and TRBJ2-1; a possible D gene is TRBD1 (6 bases). Trimming removed 7 bases at V and 10 bases at J, with 14 bases between. Looked up from germline, CDR1 is LNHDA and CDR2 is SQIVND (reference sequence). The CDR3 totals 12 residues.

The chain recombines TRBV27 with TRBJ2-7; TRBD1 matches 7 bases. After removal of 5 bases from V and 2 bases from J, the junction contained 6 bases not matched to a gene. The V gene's germline CDR1 is MNHEY and CDR2 SMNVEV (reference sequence). The CDR3 is made up of 14 amino acids. The CDR3 loop reads CASSRGTEAYEQYF. The CDR3, as DNA: TGTGCCAGCAGTAGGGGGACAGAGGCCTACGAGCAGTACTTC.

The rearrangement joins TRBV9 to TRBJ2-7, with 10 bases identical to TRBD1. Trimming removed 4 bases from V and 9 bases from J; junction bases left unmatched: 10. The CDR3 totals 14 residues. The germline V gene has CDR1 SGDLS and CDR2 YYNGEE. The CDR3 nucleotides are TGTGCCAGCAGCCCTCAGACAGGGGGCGCACCGCAGTACTTC. This gives the protein CASSPQTGGAPQYF. Full variable domain (outside the CDR3, taken from reference TRBV9 and TRBJ2-7): DSGVTQTPKHLITATGQRVTLRCSPRSGDLSVYWYQQSLDQGLQFLIQYYNGEERAKGNILERFSAQQFPDLHSELNLSSLELGDSALYFCASSPQTGGAPQYFGPGTRLTVT.

This clone was recorded a few times. V usage is TRBV10-3 and J usage is TRBJ2-2; 7 bases fit TRBD1. The CDR3 sequence is 17 residues long. Germline V CDR1 and CDR2: ENHRY, SYGVKD. The V and J ends lost 4 bases and 7 bases, in that order; junction bases with no gene match: 15. The CDR3, as DNA: TGTGCCATCAGTGTTGGGAACAGGGGCGGTGGAGGCGGGGAGCTGTTTTTT. Amino acids: CAISVGNRGGGGGELFF.

This sequence joins TRBV5-8 and TRBJ2-5, with 9 bases lining up with TRBD1. Germline CDR1 and CDR2: SGHTS and YDEGEE. The CDR3 spans 16 residues. V lost 4 bases, J lost 3 bases, and 10 bases stayed unmatched. The CDR3 nucleotides read TGTGCCAGCAGCCCAGGACAGGGGATAAGAGAAGAGACCCAGTACTTC. Its translation is CASSPGQGIREETQYF.

The CDR3 region has the DNA TGCGCCAGCAGCCAGACAGTGAACACTGAAGCTTTCTTT. Translated: CASSQTVNTEAFF. The chain couples TRBV5-1 to TRBJ1-1, with a weak D call TRBD1 (5 bases). Germline lookup yields CDR1 SGHRS and CDR2 YFSETQ. V was cut by 4 bases and J by 0 bases, with 7 bases left in between. The CDR3 totals 13 residues. Full variable domain (rest looked up from reference TRBV5-1 and TRBJ1-1): KAGVTQTPRYLIKTRGQQVTLSCSPISGHRSVSWYQQTPGQGLQFLFEYFSETQRNKGNFPGRFSGRQFSNSRSEMNVSTLELGDSALYLCASSQTVNTEAFFGQGTRLTVV.

This clone was found once. CDR3 bases: TGTGCCAGCAGTACCGCGGGAGGGTCCTACAATGAGCAGTTCTTC. It codes for CASSTAGGSYNEQFF. The J gene is TRBJ2-1, the V gene TRBV25-1, with TRBD2 matching over 9 bases. Per germline, CDR1 MGHDK and CDR2 SYGVNS. This CDR3 is built from 15 residues. J lost 1 base, V lost 5 bases, and 3 bases had no gene match.

The gene calls are TRBV5-1 and TRBJ1-5; 10 bases map to TRBD1. The V gene's germline CDR1 is SGHRS and CDR2 YFSETQ. The CDR3 sequence is 15 residues long. V was clipped by 3 bases and J by 3 bases; unmatched bases: 3. The CDR3 spells CASSWGTGVNQPQHF. CDR3 bases: TGCGCCAGCAGCTGGGGGACAGGGGTCAATCAGCCCCAGCATTTT.

V is TRBV28 and J is TRBJ2-6; D remains ambiguous. The CDR3 loop spans 13 amino acids. CDR1 MDHEN and CDR2 SYDVKM come from the germline V gene. Trimming took 2 bases from V and 4 from J, leaving 3 bases between them. CDR3 protein: CASSLRGANVLTF. The DNA of the CDR3 is TGTGCCAGCAGTTTACGGGGGGCCAACGTCCTGACTTTC.

The CDR3 is CAWSPQGNQPQHF. CDR3 nucleotides: TGTGCCTGGAGCCCTCAGGGCAATCAGCCCCAGCATTTT. The V and J genes are TRBV30 and TRBJ1-5; D remains unclear. Germline values: CDR1 GTSNPN, CDR2 SVGIG (reference sequence). This CDR3 is built from 13 residues. Trimming took 3 bases from V and 2 from J, leaving 8 bases between them.

The rearrangement joins TRBV7-2 to TRBJ2-7; D gene uncertain. Per the germline V gene, CDR1 is SGHTA and CDR2 is FQGNSA. CDR3 length: 12 residues. The V gene lost 2 bases and the J gene lost 4 bases, with 6 bases spanning the gap. Here the CDR3 DNA reads TGTGCCAGCAGCTTAAACCAGTACGAGCAGTACTTC. Encoded protein: CASSLNQYEQYF.

CDR3 in DNA: TGTGCCGCCAGCAGACGGGAGTATAGCAATGAGCAGTTCTTC. Amino acids: CAASRREYSNEQFF. The chain employs TRBV11-2 and TRBJ2-1; possibly TRBD2 for D (6 bases). Germline V lookup: CDR1 SGHAT, CDR2 FQNNGV. This CDR3 is built from 14 residues. V was cut by 11 bases and J by 6 bases, with 20 bases left in between.

This clone was picked up a small number of times. This chain links TRBV6-1 with TRBJ2-2, with a tentative D call TRBD2 (5 bases). Trimming pared 2 bases from V and 4 bases from J, leaving 14 bases between. CDR1 and CDR2 (germline): MNHNS, SASEGT. The CDR3 is 16 residues long. In DNA, the CDR3 is TGTGCCAGCAGTGAATCCAGTGCTAGCATCACCGGGGAGCTGTTTTTT. The encoded protein is CASSESSASITGELFF.

The chain joins TRBV9 to TRBJ2-1; tentative D call: TRBD2 (6 bases). The CDR3 loop spans 14 amino acids. The V gene lost 5 bases and the J gene lost 8 bases, with 17 bases spanning the gap. Germline V CDR1 and CDR2: SGDLS, YYNGEE. The CDR3: CASSGSLATHEQFF. CDR3 in DNA: TGTGCCAGCAGTGGGTCACTAGCTACCCATGAGCAGTTCTTC.

This chain links TRBV28 with TRBJ2-1; D remains ambiguous. CDR3 length: 14 amino acids. CDR1 is MDHEN, CDR2 SYDVKM, per germline. The V end was cut by 10 bases, the J end by 5 bases, with 18 bases between. The CDR3 coding sequence is TGTGCCACCAAGTCGGCGGAGCTACACAATGAGCAGTTCTTC. Translation gives CATKSAELHNEQFF.

The CDR3 nucleotides are TGTGCCAGCAGTCGCACCGGGGAGCTGTTTTTT. Amino acid sequence: CASSRTGELFF. This chain joins TRBV6-5 and TRBJ2-2; D unresolved. Germline-derived CDR1 and CDR2 are MNHEY and SVGAGI. The CDR3 is 11 amino acids. Trimming pared 5 bases from V and 4 bases from J, leaving 2 bases between.

This chain connects TRBV6-2 or TRBV6-3 to TRBJ2-1; 7 bases are a match to TRBD2. The V and J ends lost 6 bases and 1 base, in that order; junction bases with no gene match: 6. The CDR3 runs 15 residues. The V gene's germline CDR1 is MNHEY and CDR2 SVGEGT. CDR3 in amino acids: CASSPGGFSYNEQFF. The CDR3 region has the DNA TGTGCCAGCAGCCCCGGGGGGTTTTCCTACAATGAGCAGTTCTTC.